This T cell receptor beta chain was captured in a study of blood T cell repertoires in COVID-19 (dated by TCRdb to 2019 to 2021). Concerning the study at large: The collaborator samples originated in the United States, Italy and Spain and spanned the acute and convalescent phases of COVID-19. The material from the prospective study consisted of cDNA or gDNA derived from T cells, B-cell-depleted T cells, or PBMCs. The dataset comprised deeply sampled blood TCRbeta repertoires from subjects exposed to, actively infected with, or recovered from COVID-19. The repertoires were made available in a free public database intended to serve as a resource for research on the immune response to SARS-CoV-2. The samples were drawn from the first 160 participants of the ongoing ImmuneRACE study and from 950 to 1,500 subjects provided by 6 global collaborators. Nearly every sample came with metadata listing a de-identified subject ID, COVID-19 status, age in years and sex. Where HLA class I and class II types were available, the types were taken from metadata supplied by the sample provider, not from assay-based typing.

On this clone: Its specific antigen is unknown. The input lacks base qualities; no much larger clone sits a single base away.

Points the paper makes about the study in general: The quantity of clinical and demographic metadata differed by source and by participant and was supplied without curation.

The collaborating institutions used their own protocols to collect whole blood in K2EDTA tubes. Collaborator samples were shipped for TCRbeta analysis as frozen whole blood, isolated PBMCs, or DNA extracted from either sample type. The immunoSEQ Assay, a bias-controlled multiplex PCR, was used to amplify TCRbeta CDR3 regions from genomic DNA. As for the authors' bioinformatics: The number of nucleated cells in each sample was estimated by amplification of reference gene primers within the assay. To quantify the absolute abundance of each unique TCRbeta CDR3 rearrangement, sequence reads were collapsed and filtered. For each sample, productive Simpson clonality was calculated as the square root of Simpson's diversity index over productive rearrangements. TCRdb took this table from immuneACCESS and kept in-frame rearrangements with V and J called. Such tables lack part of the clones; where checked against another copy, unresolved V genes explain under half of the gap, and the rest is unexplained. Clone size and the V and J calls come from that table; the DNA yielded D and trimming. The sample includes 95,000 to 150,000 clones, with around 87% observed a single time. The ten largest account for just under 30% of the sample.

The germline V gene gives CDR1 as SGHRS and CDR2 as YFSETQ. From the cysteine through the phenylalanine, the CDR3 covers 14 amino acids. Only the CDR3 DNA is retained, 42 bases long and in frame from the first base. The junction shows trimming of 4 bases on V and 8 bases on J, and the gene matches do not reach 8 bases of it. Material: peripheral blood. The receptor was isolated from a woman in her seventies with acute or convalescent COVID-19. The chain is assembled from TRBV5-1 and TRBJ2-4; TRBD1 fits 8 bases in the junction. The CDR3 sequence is CASSPTTGEDIQYF. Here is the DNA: TGCGCCAGCAGCCCTACGACAGGGGAGGACATTCAGTACTTC.